These T cell receptor beta chains were read from a single sample in a study of blood T cell repertoires in COVID-19. Some clones are missing from TCRdb's copy, which holds only in-frame ones; the method was immunoSEQ multiplex PCR. Here the sample spans about 250,000 clones, over 75% being singletons. Sequencing was performed on PBMCs or T cells enriched from blood (not recorded which). The receptor set was obtained from a woman between 50 and 59 years old with acute COVID-19. CDR3s include the opening cysteine and the closing phenylalanine or tryptophan. The D gene is left open where the match is weak.

D,length,J,V,CDR3
.,11,TRBJ1-1,TRBV12-3/TRBV12-4,CASSPRGEAFF
.,13,TRBJ1-4,TRBV19,CASRNQQNEKLFF
.,13,TRBJ1-6,TRBV19,CASSTVEGAPLHF
.,13,TRBJ1-2,TRBV27,CASSSRVGYGYTF
.,15,TRBJ1-2,TRBV3-1/TRBV3-2,CASSPSLGGTYGYTF
TRBD1,14,TRBJ2-5,TRBV19,CASRMGTGGETQYF
TRBD2,17,TRBJ2-3,TRBV19,CASSSPLAGGPRDTQYF
TRBD2,17,TRBJ2-2,TRBV5-4,CASSPFGRGVRTGELFF
.,14,TRBJ1-1,TRBV10-3,CAISVGSLNTEAFF
.,15,TRBJ1-2,TRBV7-6,CASSLVGGAQYGYTF
.,16,TRBJ1-2,TRBV29-1,CSVESLDGGIYYGYTF
.,12,TRBJ1-1,TRBV3-1/TRBV3-2,CASSQEYTEAFF
TRBD1,12,TRBJ1-1,TRBV6-5,CASSYSRGPAFF
.,13,TRBJ1-1,TRBV6-1,CASSDRFNTEAFF
.,17,TRBJ1-4,TRBV30,CAWASGRGIATNEKLFF
.,14,TRBJ2-5,TRBV25-1,CASSVGGSGETQYF
.,14,TRBJ1-3,TRBV7-9,CASSLGRDGNTIYF
.,12,TRBJ1-2,TRBV27,CASRDSFVGYTF
.,15,TRBJ1-5,TRBV6-5,CASSYSTGNNQPQHF
TRBD1,14,TRBJ1-1,TRBV2,CASELRGRVTEAFF
.,15,TRBJ2-1,TRBV5-4,CASSRTELKDNEQFF
TRBD2,16,TRBJ2-3,TRBV5-4,CASSLAGGGSTDTQYF
TRBD1,18,TRBJ1-1,TRBV9,CASSVAGGTGDGQTEAFF
.,14,TRBJ1-2,TRBV18,CASSPGQFGDGYTF
TRBD2,14,TRBJ2-1,TRBV5-1,CASNQLAGEAGQFF
.,17,TRBJ2-1,TRBV11-3,CASSLIVGGADTNEQFF
TRBD2,18,TRBJ2-5,TRBV30,CAWSRGLAGPWGQETQYF
.,15,TRBJ1-6,TRBV30,CAWSVRQGSNSPLHF
.,14,TRBJ1-4,TRBV29-1,CSVFVSGGNEKLFF
TRBD1,15,TRBJ1-5,TRBV18,CASSPRQGGNQPQHF
TRBD1,13,TRBJ1-2,TRBV7-8,CASSGDRVNGYTF
TRBD1,15,TRBJ1-1,TRBV6-1,CASSEEGAGWTQAFF
.,13,TRBJ2-2,TRBV30,CAWSGQNSGELFF
TRBD1,15,TRBJ1-1,TRBV30,CAWSARTGWNTEAFF
.,15,TRBJ2-1,TRBV5-1,CASSLQTGLAGEQFF
.,13,TRBJ1-1,TRBV29-1,CSVERGLNTEAFF
.,13,TRBJ1-1,TRBV30,CAWALQGNTEAFF
.,12,TRBJ1-5,TRBV24-1,CATSDLTGTQHF
.,16,TRBJ1-1,TRBV18,CASSPSLGARNTEAFF
.,13,TRBJ2-1,TRBV15,CATSPRISNEQFF
.,14,TRBJ1-1,TRBV11-3,CASSLDDLKGEAFF
TRBD1,15,TRBJ1-5,TRBV5-8,CASSKTGGFGQPQHF
TRBD2,13,TRBJ2-1,TRBV18,CASSFRLAGEQFF
TRBD1,17,TRBJ1-3,TRBV18,CASSPRGQGSSGNTIYF
.,15,TRBJ1-5,TRBV19,CASSIVAGAGQPQHF
.,17,TRBJ1-5,TRBV12-5,CASASSSSGQTLQPQHF
TRBD1,11,TRBJ2-1,TRBV6-5,CASFSQGRKFF
TRBD1,13,TRBJ2-1,TRBV30,CAWSSDRERGQFF
.,12,TRBJ1-4,TRBV28,CASSLSREKLFF
TRBD2,15,TRBJ2-5,TRBV4-3,CASSQTWEGYETQYF
TRBD1,14,TRBJ1-4,TRBV6-5,CASSLWTGMEKLFF
.,14,TRBJ1-5,TRBV3-1/TRBV3-2,CASSQGTFNQPQHF
TRBD1,15,TRBJ2-3,TRBV19,CASRRTGVSTDTQYF
.,15,TRBJ1-2,TRBV13,CASSQAGVWYYGYTF
.,15,TRBJ2-7,TRBV7-2,CASSSILSPTDEQYF